This record concerns one T cell receptor (beta chain) sequence. Sequenced by immunoSEQ multiplex PCR; TCRdb stores in-frame clones only, minus some. The table has under 100,000 clones, around 90% seen once. This specimen belongs to a study of PD-L1 blockade in urothelial cancer. The CDR3 length is 12 residues. Indicated time point: pretreatment peripheral blood. The input for sequencing was PBMCs, taken around atezolizumab (anti-PD-L1) treatment. This clonotype was sampled from a man between 60 and 75 years old with urothelial cancer. J is TRBJ1-2 and V is TRBV21-1. TRBV21-1 counts as a pseudogene. In nucleotides, the CDR3 is TGTGCCAGCAGCGGGGGGATTGGTGGCTACACCTTC. Its protein is CASSGGIGGYTF.